Following are 15 T cell receptor beta chains from one sample sequenced in a study of molecular identifiers for immune sequencing clone quantification. TCRdb ran MiXCR on the PCR reads and lists one entry per CDR3 protein. This sample has approximately 550,000 distinct CDR3 sequences, with 25% found just once. The sequencing input was naive CD8+ T cells from blood, with Jurkat cell RNA spiked in. Subset of the sample: FACS-sorted CD8+CD4-CCR7+CD45RA+ naive T cells. These receptors came from a human donor in good health. Some libraries in this study had Jurkat cell RNA spiked in.

A remark on this clonotype: This may stem from a read error, because a much larger clone lies one nucleotide away. The chain combines TRBV30 with TRBJ1-5; 8 bases agree with TRBD1. Germline loops: CDR1 GTSNPN, CDR2 SVGIG (reference sequence). The CDR3 consists of 15 residues. The CDR3 is CAWSVFQGANQSQHF. The CDR3 nucleotides read TGTGCCTGGAGTGTGTTCCAGGGGGCTAATCAGTCCCAGCATTTT.

On this clonotype itself: A read error may produce the germline difference seen at one junction end. J is TRBJ2-3 and V is TRBV7-6; 11 bases agree with TRBD2. The CDR3 length is 16 residues. Germline lookup yields CDR1 SGHVS and CDR2 FNYEAQ. The CDR3 reads CASSPGTSGLTGTQYF. The CDR3, as DNA: TGTGCCAGCAGCCCTGGGACTAGCGGCCTCACAGGTACGCAGTATTTT.

Turning to this clonotype: With a much larger clone just one base away, this may be a read error. The chain uses TRBV4-2 and TRBJ2-7; D is ambiguous. CDR1 is LGHNA, CDR2 YNFKEQ, per germline. The CDR3 consists of 11 residues. The CDR3 loop reads CANSQDYEQYF. CDR3 DNA: TGTGCCAACAGCCAAGACTACGAGCAGTACTTC.

The table lists this clonotype with a few counts. The chain recombines TRBV4-3 with TRBJ2-7; unclear D gene. The V gene's germline CDR1 is LGHNA and CDR2 YSLEER. This CDR3 has 16 residues. Trimming shortened V by 4 bases and J by 0 bases, and 16 bases separated the two germline ends. DNA for the CDR3: TGCGCCAGCAGCCCAAGCGACGGGCTCAACTCCTACGAGCAGTACTTC. It translates to CASSPSDGLNSYEQYF.

This clonotype was recorded many times. CDR3 coding DNA: TGTGCCAGCAGTCCGAGACAGGGGCAAACCACAGATACGCAGTATTTT. This encodes CASSPRQGQTTDTQYF. This chain uses TRBV7-9 with TRBJ2-3, with 8 bases lining up with TRBD1. Losses at the gene ends were 6 bases for V and 2 bases for J; bases not matched to a gene: 10. The CDR3 extends over 16 amino acids. The germline CDR1 and CDR2 sequences are SEHNR and FQNEAQ (reference sequence).

The rearrangement uses TRBV11-2 and TRBJ2-7, with D possibly matching TRBD1 (6 bases). The CDR3 length is 15 residues. Germline values: CDR1 SGHAT, CDR2 FQNNGV. V was pared by 5 bases and J by 0 bases, with 14 bases between. The CDR3 sequence: CASSPGTIFSYEQYF. CDR3 sequence (DNA): TGTGCCAGCAGCCCCGGGACAATTTTCTCCTACGAGCAGTACTTC.

The table lists this clonotype with a count of one. A much larger clone sits a single nucleotide away, making a read error possible. A read error is likely, as this CDR3 ends without the conserved phenylalanine or tryptophan. The rearrangement joins TRBV28 to TRBJ2-7, with D possibly TRBD2 on 5 matching bases. CDR3 size: 14 residues. In germline, CDR1 is MDHEN, CDR2 SYDVKM. Trimming took off 4 bases at V and 0 bases at J, with 10 bases between the two ends. CDR3 amino acids: CASSYGLSSYEQYS. DNA of the CDR3: TGTGCCAGCAGTTATGGACTTAGCTCCTACGAGCAGTACTCC.

This clonotype was counted between two and nine times. Its ends do not fully match the called genes, so a read error is possible. This sequence joins TRBV7-9 and TRBJ2-1, with 9 bases aligning to TRBD2. Per the germline V gene, CDR1 is SEHNR and CDR2 is FQNEAQ (reference sequence). The CDR3 is 16 residues long. The chain's CDR3 is CASSLGLSGSMDEQFF. CDR3 nucleotide sequence: TGTGCCAGCAGTTTAGGTCTTAGCGGGAGTATGGATGAGCAGTTCTTC.

The V call is TRBV12-3 or TRBV12-4, the J call TRBJ2-1, with 8 bases that match TRBD2. V gave up 5 bases and J gave up 3 bases; unmatched junction bases: 9. The CDR3 has 16 residues. The CDR3 DNA sequence: TGTGCCAGCAGTGTTACTAGCGGCCCTTTCTACAATGAGCAGTTCTTC. It yields the protein CASSVTSGPFYNEQFF.

This clonotype was detected a few times. The rearrangement uses TRBV30 and TRBJ1-6; D is ambiguous. CDR1 GTSNPN and CDR2 SVGIG come from the germline V gene (reference sequence). Trimming left V 0 bases short and J 10 bases short, with 13 bases between. This CDR3 comprises 14 residues. CDR3 region: CAWSVMGSGSPLHF. Written as DNA, the CDR3 is TGTGCCTGGAGTGTAATGGGGAGCGGGTCACCCCTCCACTTT.

This clonotype was observed many times. The chain has TRBV7-9 and TRBJ2-7; TRBD1 agrees at 7 bases. The CDR3 has 14 amino acids. With V trimmed by 4 bases and J by 2 bases, 5 bases remained unmatched. From germline, CDR1 is SEHNR and CDR2 FQNEAQ (reference sequence). CDR3 protein: CASSSGTATYEQYF. CDR3 DNA sequence: TGTGCCAGCAGCTCCGGGACAGCTACCTACGAGCAGTACTTC. Full variable domain (remainder filled in from reference TRBV7-9 and TRBJ2-7): DTGVSQNPRHKITKRGQNVTFRCDPISEHNRLYWYRQTLGQGPEFLTYFQNEAQLEKSRLLSDRFSAERPKGSFSTLEIQRTEQGDSAMYLCASSSGTATYEQYFGPGTRLTVT.

V gene TRBV6-5 combines with J gene TRBJ2-3, with D tentatively TRBD2 (7 bases). CDR1 MNHEY and CDR2 SVGAGI come from the germline V gene. V lost 5 bases to trimming and J lost 1 base, with 16 bases between them. This CDR3 has 16 residues. CDR3 nucleotide sequence: TGTGCCAGCAGTCCGATGAGGGGGGGAGGCACAGATACGCAGTATTTT. This codes for CASSPMRGGGTDTQYF.

This clonotype was detected ten times or more. V and J are TRBV4-2 and TRBJ2-7, with 8 positions matching TRBD2. The CDR3 runs to 14 residues. V lost 1 base to trimming and J lost 6 bases; unmatched junction nucleotides: 5. In germline, CDR1 is LGHNA, CDR2 YNFKEQ. CDR3 region: CASSQAAGVSEQYF. CDR3 DNA sequence: TGTGCCAGCAGCCAAGCAGCGGGGGTTAGCGAGCAGTACTTC.

This clonotype was counted many times. The V and J genes are TRBV5-6 and TRBJ2-7; D unresolved. The CDR3 consists of 14 residues. V was cut by 0 bases and J by 2 bases, with 9 bases left in between. The V gene's germline CDR1 is SGHDT and CDR2 YYEEEE. The CDR3 spells CASSLVVTTYEQYF. The CDR3 DNA is TGTGCCAGCAGCTTGGTAGTCACAACCTACGAGCAGTACTTC.

For this clonotype: With a much larger clone just one base away, this may be a read error. CDR3 in amino acids: CSVGSDTRYF. The CDR3 DNA is TGCAGCGTTGGGTCAGATACGCGGTATTTT. The chain couples TRBV29-1 to TRBJ2-3; D is unclear. The germline V gene has CDR1 SQVTM and CDR2 ANQGSEA. The length of the CDR3 is 10 residues.